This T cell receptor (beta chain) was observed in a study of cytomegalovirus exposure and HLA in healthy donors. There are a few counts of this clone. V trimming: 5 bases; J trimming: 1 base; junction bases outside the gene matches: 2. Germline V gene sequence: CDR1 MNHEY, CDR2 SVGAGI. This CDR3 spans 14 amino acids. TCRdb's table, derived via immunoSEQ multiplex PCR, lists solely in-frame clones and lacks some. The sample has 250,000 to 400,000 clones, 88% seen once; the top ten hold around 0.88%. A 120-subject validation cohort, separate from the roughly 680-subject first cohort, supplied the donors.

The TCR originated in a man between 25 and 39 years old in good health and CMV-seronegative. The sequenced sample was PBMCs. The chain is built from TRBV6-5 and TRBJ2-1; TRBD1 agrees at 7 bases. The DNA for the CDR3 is TGTGCCAGCAGTATGACAGGGTCCTACAATGAGCAGTTCTTC. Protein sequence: CASSMTGSYNEQFF.